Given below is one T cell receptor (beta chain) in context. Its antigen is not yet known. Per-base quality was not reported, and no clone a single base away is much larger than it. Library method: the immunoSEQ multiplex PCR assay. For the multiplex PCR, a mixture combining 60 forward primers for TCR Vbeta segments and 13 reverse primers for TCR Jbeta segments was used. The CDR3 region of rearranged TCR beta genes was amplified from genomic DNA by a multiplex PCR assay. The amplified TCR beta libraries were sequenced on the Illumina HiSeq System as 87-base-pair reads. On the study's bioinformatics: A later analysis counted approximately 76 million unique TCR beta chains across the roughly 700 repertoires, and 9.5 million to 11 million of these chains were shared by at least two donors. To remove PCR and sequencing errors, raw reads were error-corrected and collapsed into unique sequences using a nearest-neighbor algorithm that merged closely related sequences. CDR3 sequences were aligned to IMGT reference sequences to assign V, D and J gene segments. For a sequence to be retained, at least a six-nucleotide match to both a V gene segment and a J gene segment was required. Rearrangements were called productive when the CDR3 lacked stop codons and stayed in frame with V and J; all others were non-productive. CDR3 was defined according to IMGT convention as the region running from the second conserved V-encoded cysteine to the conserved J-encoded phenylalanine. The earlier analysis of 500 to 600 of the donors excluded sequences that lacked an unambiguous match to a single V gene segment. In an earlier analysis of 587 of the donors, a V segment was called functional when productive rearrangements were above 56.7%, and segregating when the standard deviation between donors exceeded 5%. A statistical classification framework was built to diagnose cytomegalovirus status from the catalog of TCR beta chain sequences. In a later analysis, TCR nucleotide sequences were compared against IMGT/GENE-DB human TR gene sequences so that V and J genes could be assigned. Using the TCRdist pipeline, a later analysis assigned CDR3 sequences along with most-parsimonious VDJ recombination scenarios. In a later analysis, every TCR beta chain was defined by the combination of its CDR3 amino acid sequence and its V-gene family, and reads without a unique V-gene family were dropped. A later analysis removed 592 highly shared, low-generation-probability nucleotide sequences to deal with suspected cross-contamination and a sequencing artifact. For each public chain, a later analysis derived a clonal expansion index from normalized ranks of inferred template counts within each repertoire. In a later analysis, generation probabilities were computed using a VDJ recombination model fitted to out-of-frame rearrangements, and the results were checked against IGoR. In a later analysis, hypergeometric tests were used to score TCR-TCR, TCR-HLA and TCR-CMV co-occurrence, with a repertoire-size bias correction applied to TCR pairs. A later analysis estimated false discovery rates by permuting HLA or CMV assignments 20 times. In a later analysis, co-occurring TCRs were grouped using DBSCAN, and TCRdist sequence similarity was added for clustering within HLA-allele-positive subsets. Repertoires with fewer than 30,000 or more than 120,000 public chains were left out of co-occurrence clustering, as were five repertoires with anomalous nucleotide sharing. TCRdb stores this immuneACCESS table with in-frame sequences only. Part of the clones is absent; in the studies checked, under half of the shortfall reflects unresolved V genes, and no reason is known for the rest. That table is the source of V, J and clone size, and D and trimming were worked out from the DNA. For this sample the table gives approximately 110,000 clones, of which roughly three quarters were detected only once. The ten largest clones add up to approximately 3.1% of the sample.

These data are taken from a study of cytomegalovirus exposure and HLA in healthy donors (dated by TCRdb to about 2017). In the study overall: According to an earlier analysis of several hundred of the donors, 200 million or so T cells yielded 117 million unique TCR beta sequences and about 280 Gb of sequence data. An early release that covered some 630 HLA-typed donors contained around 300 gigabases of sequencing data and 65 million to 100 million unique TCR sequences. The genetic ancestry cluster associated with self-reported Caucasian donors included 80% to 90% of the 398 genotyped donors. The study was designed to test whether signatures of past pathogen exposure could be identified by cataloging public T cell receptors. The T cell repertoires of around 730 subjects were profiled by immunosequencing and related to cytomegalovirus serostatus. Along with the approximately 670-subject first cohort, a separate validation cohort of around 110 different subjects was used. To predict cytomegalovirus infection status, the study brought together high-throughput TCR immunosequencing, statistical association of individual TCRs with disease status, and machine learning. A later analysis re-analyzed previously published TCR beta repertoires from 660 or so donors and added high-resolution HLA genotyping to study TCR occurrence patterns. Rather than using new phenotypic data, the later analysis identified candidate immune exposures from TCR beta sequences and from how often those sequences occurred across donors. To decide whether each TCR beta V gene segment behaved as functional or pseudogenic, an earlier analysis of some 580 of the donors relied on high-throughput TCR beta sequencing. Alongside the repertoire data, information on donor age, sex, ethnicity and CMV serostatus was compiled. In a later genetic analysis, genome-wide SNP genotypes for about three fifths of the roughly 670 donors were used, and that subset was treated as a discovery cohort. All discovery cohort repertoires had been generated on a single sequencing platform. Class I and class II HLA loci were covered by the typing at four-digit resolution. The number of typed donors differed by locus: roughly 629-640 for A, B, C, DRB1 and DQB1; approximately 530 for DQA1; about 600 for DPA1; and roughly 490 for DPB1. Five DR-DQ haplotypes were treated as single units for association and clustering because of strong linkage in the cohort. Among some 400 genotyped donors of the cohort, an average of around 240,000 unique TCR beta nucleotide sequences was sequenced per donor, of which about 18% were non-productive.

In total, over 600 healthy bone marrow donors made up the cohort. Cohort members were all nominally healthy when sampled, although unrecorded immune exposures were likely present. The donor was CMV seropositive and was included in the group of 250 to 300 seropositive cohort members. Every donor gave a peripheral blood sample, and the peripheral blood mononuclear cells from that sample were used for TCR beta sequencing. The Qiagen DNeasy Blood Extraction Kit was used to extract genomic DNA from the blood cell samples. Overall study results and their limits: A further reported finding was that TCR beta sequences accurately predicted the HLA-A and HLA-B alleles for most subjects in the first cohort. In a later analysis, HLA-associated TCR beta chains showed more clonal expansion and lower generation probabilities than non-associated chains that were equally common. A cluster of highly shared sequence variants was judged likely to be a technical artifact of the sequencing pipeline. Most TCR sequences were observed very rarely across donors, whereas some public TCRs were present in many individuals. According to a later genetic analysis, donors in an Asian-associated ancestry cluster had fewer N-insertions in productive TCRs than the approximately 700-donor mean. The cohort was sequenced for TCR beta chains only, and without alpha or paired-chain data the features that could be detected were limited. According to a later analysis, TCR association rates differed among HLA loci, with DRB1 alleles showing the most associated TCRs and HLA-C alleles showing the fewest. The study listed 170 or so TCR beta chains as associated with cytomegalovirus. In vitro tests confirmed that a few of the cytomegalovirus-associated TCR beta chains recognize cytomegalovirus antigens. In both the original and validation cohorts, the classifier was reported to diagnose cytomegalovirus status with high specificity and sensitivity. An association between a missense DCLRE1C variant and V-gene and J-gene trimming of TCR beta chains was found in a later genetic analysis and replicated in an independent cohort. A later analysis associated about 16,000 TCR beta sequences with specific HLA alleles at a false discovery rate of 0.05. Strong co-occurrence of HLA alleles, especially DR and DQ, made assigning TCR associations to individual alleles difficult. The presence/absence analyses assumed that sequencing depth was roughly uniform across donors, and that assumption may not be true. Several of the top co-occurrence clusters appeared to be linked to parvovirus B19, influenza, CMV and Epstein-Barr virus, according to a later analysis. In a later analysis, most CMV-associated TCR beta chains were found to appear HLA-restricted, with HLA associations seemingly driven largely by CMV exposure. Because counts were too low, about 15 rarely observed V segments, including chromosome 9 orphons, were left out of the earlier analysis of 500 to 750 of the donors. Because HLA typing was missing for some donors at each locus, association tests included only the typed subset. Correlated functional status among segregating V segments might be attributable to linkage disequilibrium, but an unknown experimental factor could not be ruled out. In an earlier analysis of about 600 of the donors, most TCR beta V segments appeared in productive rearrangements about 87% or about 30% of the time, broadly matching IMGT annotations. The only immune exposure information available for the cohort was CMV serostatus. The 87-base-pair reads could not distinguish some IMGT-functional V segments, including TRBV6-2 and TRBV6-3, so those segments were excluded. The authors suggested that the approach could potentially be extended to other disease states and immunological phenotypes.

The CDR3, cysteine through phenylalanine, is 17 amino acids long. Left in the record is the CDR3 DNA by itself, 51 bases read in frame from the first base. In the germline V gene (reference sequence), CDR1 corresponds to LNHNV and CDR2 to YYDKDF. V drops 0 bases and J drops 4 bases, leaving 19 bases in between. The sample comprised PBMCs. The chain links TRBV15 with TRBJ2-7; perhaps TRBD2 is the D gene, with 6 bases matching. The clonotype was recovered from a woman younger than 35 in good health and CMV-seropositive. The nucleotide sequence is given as TGTGCCACCAGCAGAGAAGTCCGGGACTCGACCTTTTACGAGCAGTACTTC. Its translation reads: CATSREVRDSTFYEQYF.